This T cell receptor (beta chain) comes out of a study of T cell responses to AZD1222 COVID-19 vaccine. About the study: Pooling covered second doses at about 4 or about 12 weeks.

Overall study findings and caveats: Repertoire sampling was restricted to post-peak T cell response timepoints. The donors showed a predominance of white British ancestry and of females, with possible underestimation of clonal diversity.

Sequencing was performed with immunoSEQ multiplex PCR; in TCRdb, only in-frame clones are kept and a portion is missing. The table records 150,000 to 160,000 clones, 88% of them present only once. This CDR3 is built from 14 residues. Trimming left V 2 bases short and J 0 bases short, with 8 bases between. CDR1 is SGHTA, CDR2 FQGNSA, per germline. Remarks on this clone: The antigen remains undetermined.

This rearrangement joins TRBV7-2 to TRBJ2-7; D possibly corresponds to TRBD1 (5 bases). This TCR derives from an adult in good health. The material was peripheral blood, obtained on day 0 of AZD1222 vaccination. CDR3 protein: CASSLRGRSYEQYF. The CDR3 nucleotides read TGTGCCAGCAGCTTAAGGGGCCGCTCCTACGAGCAGTACTTC. Looking up the rest from reference TRBV7-2 and TRBJ2-7 gives the full variable domain: GAGVSQSPSNKVTEKGKDVELRCDPISGHTALYWYRQSLGQGLEFLIYFQGNSAPDKSGLPSDRFSAERTGGSVSTLTIQRTQQEDSAVYLCASSLRGRSYEQYFGPGTRLTVT.